This TCR beta chain came from a study of beta chain features in type 1 diabetes. Study at large: Patients were similar to healthy donors in age and gender (as well as in cell yields).

Regarding this clone: As yet, its antigen is unknown. In the same sample, other DNA sequences code for this CDR3.

General study points: Patients with type 1 diabetes carried fewer insertions and had more deletions at their VDJ junctions. Moderately but significantly shorter TCRB CDR3s were found in Type 1 diabetes patients in all four CD4+ subsets.

Germline assignment: CDR1 SQVTM and CDR2 ANQGSEA. The CDR3 length is 14 residues. Trimming at V came to 1 base and at J to 10 bases, leaving 9 bases not matched to a gene. What was sequenced were expressed TCRB transcripts, since all of the isolated RNA had been reverse transcribed. Method: immunoSEQ multiplex PCR; TCRdb's copy keeps in-frame clones and lacks some. The table includes 130,000 to 150,000 clones, around an eighth detected once. The clonotype originates from a man aged 18-30 years with type 1 diabetes. The chain has TRBV29-1 and TRBJ1-4; 7 positions agree with TRBD1. The sequenced material came from central memory CD4+ T cells from blood. The chain's CDR3 is CSVEAIQGSAKLFF. CDR3 bases: TGCAGCGTTGAAGCAATACAGGGGTCGGCAAAACTGTTTTTT.